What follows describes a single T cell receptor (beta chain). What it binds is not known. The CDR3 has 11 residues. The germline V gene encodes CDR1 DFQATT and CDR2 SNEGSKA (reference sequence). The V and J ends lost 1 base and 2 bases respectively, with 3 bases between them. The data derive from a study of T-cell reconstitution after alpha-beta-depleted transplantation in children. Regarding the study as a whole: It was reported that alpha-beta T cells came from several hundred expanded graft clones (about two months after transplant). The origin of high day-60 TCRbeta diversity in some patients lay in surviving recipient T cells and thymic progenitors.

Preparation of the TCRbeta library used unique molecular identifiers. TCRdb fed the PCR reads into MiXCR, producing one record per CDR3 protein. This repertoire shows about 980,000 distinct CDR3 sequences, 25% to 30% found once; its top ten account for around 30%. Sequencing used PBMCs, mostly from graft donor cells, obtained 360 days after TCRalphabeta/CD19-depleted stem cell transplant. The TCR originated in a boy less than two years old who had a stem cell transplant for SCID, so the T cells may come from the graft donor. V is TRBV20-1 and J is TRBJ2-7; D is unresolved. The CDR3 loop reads CSARATYEQYF. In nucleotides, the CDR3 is TGCAGTGCTAGAGCCACCTACGAGCAGTACTTC.